The next 23 T cell receptor beta chains were all read from a single sample in a study of cytomegalovirus exposure and HLA in healthy donors. PCR primers comprised 60 Vbeta and 13 Jbeta primers. The method was immunoSEQ multiplex PCR; TCRdb's version includes in-frame clones alone and lacks a portion of them. The sample has some 200,000 clones; 70% to 80% are singletons. The specimen was PBMCs. The receptors come from a woman in her fifties or sixties in good health and CMV-seropositive.

This chain joins TRBV28 and TRBJ1-5, with 7 bases that match TRBD1. This CDR3 spans 13 amino acids. Germline trimming cut 4 bases from V and 5 bases from J; bases unmatched to any gene: 2. Germline V lookup: CDR1 MDHEN, CDR2 SYDVKM. DNA of the CDR3: TGTGCCAGCAGTTGGCAGGGGGATCAGCCCCAGCATTTT. Its translation is CASSWQGDQPQHF.

The V and J genes are TRBV4-3 and TRBJ1-2, with D unresolved. CDR3 length equals 16 residues. V lost 0 bases to trimming and J lost 0 bases, with 11 bases between them. CDR1 is LGHNA and CDR2 is YSLEER in the germline V gene. The CDR3 region is CASSQDTGLPNYGYTF. The CDR3 bases are TGCGCCAGCAGCCAAGATACGGGTCTTCCTAACTATGGCTACACCTTC.

This clone was found once. This chain links TRBV29-1 with TRBJ1-1, with D tentatively TRBD1 (5 bases). Trimming shortened V by 5 bases and J by 1 base, and 14 bases separated the two germline ends. The CDR3 loop spans 14 amino acids. The germline V gene encodes CDR1 SQVTM and CDR2 ANQGSEA. The CDR3 DNA reads as TGCAGCGTTCTAGTTCTAAGGGGGAACACTGAAGCTTTCTTT. This gives the protein CSVLVLRGNTEAFF.

This rearrangement joins TRBV19 to TRBJ1-3; 11 bases fit TRBD1. The CDR3 consists of 16 residues. The V gene's germline CDR1 is LNHDA and CDR2 SQIVND (reference sequence). J lost 2 bases, V lost 6 bases, and 6 bases had no gene match. The CDR3 DNA reads as TGTGCCAGTAGGAGAACGGGACAGGGGGCTGGAAACACCATATATTTT. Translating it yields CASRRTGQGAGNTIYF. Variable domain in full (rest from reference TRBV19 and TRBJ1-3): DGGITQSPKYLFRKEGQNVTLSCEQNLNHDAMYWYRQDPGQGLRLIYYSQIVNDFQKGDIAEGYSVSREKKESFPLTVTSAQKNPTAFYLCASRRTGQGAGNTIYFGEGSWLTVV.

The genes are TRBV10-1 and TRBJ1-1; 8 bases are a match to TRBD1. This CDR3 has 15 residues. V shed 4 bases and J 6 bases; nucleotides not matched to a gene: 10. Germline V gene data show CDR1 as WNHNN and CDR2 as SYGVQD (reference sequence). For the CDR3, the DNA is TGCGCCAGCAGTGTCAGGGGGCGAGGAATCGCTGAAGCTTTCTTT. This sequence encodes CASSVRGRGIAEAFF.

This sequence joins TRBV28 and TRBJ1-5; D may be TRBD1 (5 bases). Trimming shortened V by 6 bases and J by 5 bases, and 11 bases separated the two germline ends. Germline CDR1 reads MDHEN; CDR2 reads SYDVKM. The CDR3 spans 13 residues. The CDR3 sequence is CASRLDSYQPQHF. The CDR3 region has the DNA TGTGCCAGCAGGCTTGACAGCTATCAGCCCCAGCATTTT. The variable domain in full, completed from reference TRBV28 and TRBJ1-5, reads DVKVTQSSRYLVKRTGEKVFLECVQDMDHENMFWYRQDPGLGLRLIYFSYDVKMKEKGDIPEGYSVSREKKERFSLILESASTNQTSMYLCASRLDSYQPQHFGDGTRLSIL.

This sequence joins TRBV7-9 and TRBJ2-7; 10 nucleotides agree with TRBD2. V shed 2 bases, J shed 7 bases, and the junction held 17 bases outside the gene matches. Germline lookup yields CDR1 SEHNR and CDR2 FQNEAQ (reference sequence). This CDR3 is built from 18 residues. The CDR3 DNA sequence: TGTGCCAGCAGCTTAAAAGCGGGAGGGCCTGGGGGTCGAGGGGAGCAGTACTTC. Translating it yields CASSLKAGGPGGRGEQYF.

The genes are TRBV7-2 and TRBJ2-3; maybe TRBD2 (6 bases). The length of the CDR3 is 17 residues. Looked up from germline, CDR1 is SGHTA and CDR2 is FQGNSA. V was cut by 2 bases and J by 2 bases, with 17 bases left in between. In nucleotides, the CDR3 is TGTGCCAGCAGCTTATTCCCCCCGGGGGTGAACACAGATACGCAGTATTTT. This translates into CASSLFPPGVNTDTQYF.

This chain joins TRBV6-1 and TRBJ1-5; D not certain. V was pared by 6 bases and J by 0 bases, with 3 bases between. The CDR3 is 12 amino acids. The germline V gene has CDR1 MNHNS and CDR2 SASEGT. CDR3 nucleotides: TGTGCCAGCAGACTTAGCAATCAGCCCCAGCATTTT. Its protein is CASRLSNQPQHF.

The chain employs TRBV18 and TRBJ1-1, with D perhaps matching TRBD1 (5 bases). The germline V gene encodes CDR1 KGHSH and CDR2 LQKENI. The CDR3 extends over 15 amino acids. V was clipped by 0 bases and J by 11 bases, with 19 bases between them. The CDR3 spells CASSPPRVSERGAFF. In DNA, the CDR3 is TGTGCCAGCTCACCACCGCGGGTATCGGAACGGGGGGCTTTCTTT.

The V call is TRBV19, the J call TRBJ2-7, with D possibly TRBD2 on 6 matching bases. The germline gives CDR1 LNHDA, CDR2 SQIVND (reference sequence). This CDR3 contains 16 residues. The V end was cut by 1 base, the J end by 4 bases, with 17 bases between. DNA for the CDR3: TGTGCCAGTAGTATAGCGGCCAACGGTGCGGGGTACGAGCAGTACTTC. Translation gives CASSIAANGAGYEQYF.

The chain joins TRBV7-2 to TRBJ2-1; D might be TRBD2 (5 bases). CDR1 is SGHTA, CDR2 FQGNSA, per germline. Trimming shortened V by 3 bases and J by 2 bases, and 14 bases separated the two germline ends. The CDR3 covers 16 residues. CDR3 amino acids: CASSFGGSGTYNEQFF. In nucleotides, the CDR3 is TGTGCCAGCAGCTTCGGCGGATCGGGGACCTACAATGAGCAGTTCTTC.

The V and J genes are TRBV6-4 and TRBJ2-3; TRBD2 aligns across 8 bases. This CDR3 contains 15 residues. Germline V CDR1 and CDR2: MRHNA, SNTAGT. Trimming cost V 2 bases and J 1 base; bases outside gene matches: 2. CDR3 sequence: CASSDSSGGTDTQYF. The CDR3 DNA sequence: TGTGCCAGCAGTGACAGTAGCGGGGGCACAGATACGCAGTATTTT.

The V and J genes are TRBV10-3 and TRBJ2-4; weak D call: TRBD1 (6 bases). There are 15 residues in the CDR3. Trimming removed 3 bases from V and 2 bases from J, with 11 bases in between. Germline loops: CDR1 ENHRY, CDR2 SYGVKD. CDR3 residues: CAISDPTGSKNIQYF. The CDR3 region has the DNA TGTGCCATCAGTGACCCCACAGGGTCCAAAAACATTCAGTACTTC.

J is TRBJ2-5 and V is TRBV10-3, with a weak D call TRBD2 (6 bases). The J call is doubtful: the DNA matches TRBJ2-7 better. CDR1 and CDR2 (germline): ENHRY, SYGVKD. This CDR3 has 15 amino acids. CDR3 region: CAINNSRGRVYEQYF. CDR3 DNA sequence: TGTGCCATCAATAATTCCCGGGGGAGAGTTTACGAGCAGTACTTC.

The rearrangement links TRBV28 to TRBJ1-6; D perhaps matches TRBD1 (6 bases). There are 16 residues in the CDR3. CDR1 MDHEN and CDR2 SYDVKM come from the germline V gene. Trimming took off 4 bases at V and 6 bases at J, with 16 bases between the two ends. The CDR3 sequence is CASSSQGRSFNSPLHF. The CDR3 coding sequence is TGTGCCAGCAGTTCTCAGGGGCGAAGTTTTAATTCACCCCTCCACTTT.

The rearrangement links TRBV4-2 to TRBJ2-7; 9 positions match TRBD2. With V trimmed by 4 bases and J by 2 bases, 9 bases remained unmatched. Germline loops: CDR1 LGHNA, CDR2 YNFKEQ. The CDR3 totals 16 residues. CDR3 in amino acids: CASSPSVAGGAYEQYF. The CDR3 nucleotides read TGTGCCAGCAGCCCCTCGGTGGCGGGAGGGGCCTACGAGCAGTACTTC.

CDR3 region: CASSVDGGKTQYF. For the CDR3, the DNA is TGTGCCAGCAGCGTAGATGGGGGGAAGACCCAGTACTTC. The chain links TRBV9 to TRBJ2-5, with D maybe TRBD2 (6 bases). V was trimmed by 0 bases and J by 6 bases, leaving 9 bases between them. Per germline, CDR1 SGDLS and CDR2 YYNGEE. CDR3 length: 13 amino acids.

The J gene is TRBJ2-7, the V gene TRBV10-3; 7 bases match TRBD2. Germline CDR1 and CDR2: ENHRY and SYGVKD. This CDR3 spans 13 amino acids. V lost 6 bases to trimming and J lost 5 bases; unmatched junction nucleotides: 7. The CDR3 DNA reads as TGTGCCATCAGACCGAGCGGGACGAACGAGCAGTACTTC. It is translated as CAIRPSGTNEQYF.

The count of this clone is one. The rearrangement links TRBV29-1 to TRBJ2-3; tentatively, D is TRBD1 (6 bases). The ends were cut back, 8 bases at V and 5 bases at J, with 17 bases in the middle. Germline loops: CDR1 SQVTM, CDR2 ANQGSEA. This CDR3 is built from 13 residues. CDR3: CSTRVQGRDTQYF. CDR3 coding DNA: TGCAGCACCAGGGTACAGGGAAGAGATACGCAGTATTTT.

The rearrangement links TRBV7-9 to TRBJ1-1; 9 nucleotides line up with TRBD1. The CDR3 consists of 14 residues. V gave up 4 bases and J gave up 2 bases; unmatched junction bases: 2. The V gene's germline CDR1 is SEHNR and CDR2 FQNEAQ (reference sequence). This CDR3 is CASSYRGRNTEAFF. The CDR3, as DNA: TGTGCCAGCAGCTACAGGGGGCGCAACACTGAAGCTTTCTTT.

A few counts support this clone. The chain couples TRBV2 to TRBJ1-2, with D possibly matching TRBD1 (6 bases). Germline lookup yields CDR1 SNHLY and CDR2 FYNNEI. Trimming cost V 4 bases and J 3 bases, with 15 bases left between them. The CDR3 length is 15 residues. This CDR3 reads CASSAGRRGDYGYTF. Here the CDR3 DNA reads TGTGCCAGCAGTGCTGGTCGCAGGGGCGACTATGGCTACACCTTC.

The rearrangement joins TRBV6-5 to TRBJ2-5; 8 nucleotides align to TRBD2. The CDR3 runs to 15 residues. Trimming at V came to 6 bases and at J to 5 bases, leaving 11 bases not matched to a gene. CDR1 is MNHEY, CDR2 SVGAGI, per germline. CDR3 nucleotides: TGTGCCAGCAGCCTAGCCGGGACTAGGAGCGAGACCCAGTACTTC. Protein: CASSLAGTRSETQYF.